This entry lists 27 T cell receptor beta chains sequenced from one sample in a study of shared clonotypes between healthy human individuals. Profiled with immunoSEQ multiplex PCR; TCRdb holds only in-frame clones, not every one. Of millions of clones in the sample, over 85% were seen once. The sample taken for sequencing was naive CD4+ T cells sorted from blood. Regarding subset: CD45RA+ positively selected. The receptors derive from a man between 18 and 35 years old in good health.

The rearrangement links TRBV30 to TRBJ1-6; D is perhaps TRBD1 (5 bases). Germline lookup yields CDR1 GTSNPN and CDR2 SVGIG (reference sequence). The V end was cut by 4 bases, the J end by 5 bases, with 9 bases between. This CDR3 has 13 amino acids. CDR3 bases: TGTGCCTGGACCGGGACCCATAATTCACCCCTCCACTTT. This encodes CAWTGTHNSPLHF.

This chain connects TRBV6-5 to TRBJ2-2; D is uncertain. Germline CDR1 reads MNHEY; CDR2 reads SVGAGI. This CDR3 comprises 15 residues. V lost 6 bases and J lost 5, with 16 bases in between. In DNA, the CDR3 is TGTGCCAGCAGCCAAAGGTCCCAAGGGACCGGGGAGCTGTTTTTT. Translating gives CASSQRSQGTGELFF.

The V gene is TRBV10-3, the J gene TRBJ2-5; 9 bases fit TRBD1. CDR1 is ENHRY, CDR2 SYGVKD, per germline. This CDR3 region has 16 residues. V shed 0 bases, J shed 5 bases, and the junction held 7 bases outside the gene matches. The chain's CDR3 is CAISESSGQGYETQYF. DNA for the CDR3: TGTGCCATCAGTGAGTCTAGTGGACAGGGGTATGAGACCCAGTACTTC.

This clone was found a few times. The chain joins TRBV28 to TRBJ1-5; 7 nucleotides match TRBD1. Per the germline V gene, CDR1 is MDHEN and CDR2 is SYDVKM. CDR3 length: 15 residues. J was trimmed by 5 bases and V by 5 bases; bases with no gene match: 9. The CDR3 region has the DNA TGTGCCAGCAGTGAAATTGGGACAGATTATCAGCCCCAGCATTTT. Protein product: CASSEIGTDYQPQHF.

About this clone: The junction departs from germline at one end; a sequencing error may be responsible. The chain employs TRBV5-8 and TRBJ2-1, with TRBD1 as a possible D gene (6 bases). There are 13 residues in the CDR3. CDR1 and CDR2 (germline): SGHTS, YDEGEE. The CDR3 region is CASSPGWDNEQLF. As DNA, the CDR3 is TGTGCCAGCAGCCCCGGGTGGGACAATGAGCAGCTCTTC.

About this clone: Other DNA sequences within the sample encode an identical CDR3. The rearrangement links TRBV9 to TRBJ1-4, with D uncertain. From germline, CDR1 is SGDLS and CDR2 YYNGEE. Trimming cost V 0 bases and J 3 bases, with 9 bases left between them. The CDR3 has 15 amino acids. The CDR3 loop reads CASSVAWQSNEKLFF. Written as DNA, the CDR3 is TGTGCCAGCAGCGTAGCTTGGCAGTCTAATGAAAAACTGTTTTTT.

This clone was recorded only once. The rearrangement joins TRBV21-1 to TRBJ1-2; TRBD1, the table's D call, lacks a check against the DNA. TRBV21-1 is designated a pseudogene. There are 21 residues in the CDR3. CDR3 loop: CASSKETGQGLVGFLFCGYTF. The CDR3 coding sequence is TGTGCCAGCAGCAAAGAGACAGGACAGGGCCTAGTTGGTTTTCTCTTTTGTGGCTACACCTTC.

The chain links TRBV19 to TRBJ1-2, with D unclear. Trimming left V 3 bases short and J 6 bases short, with 14 bases between. CDR1 LNHDA and CDR2 SQIVND come from the germline V gene (reference sequence). CDR3 length: 14 amino acids. This chain's CDR3 is CASSIPSKGHGYTF. CDR3 DNA: TGTGCCAGTAGTATCCCGTCCAAAGGACATGGCTACACCTTC.

As for this clone: The sample holds other DNA sequences that translate to the same CDR3. The gene calls are TRBV18 and TRBJ2-7; perhaps TRBD1 as D (6 bases). The CDR3 is 13 amino acids. Trimming removed 4 bases from V and 3 bases from J, with 10 bases in between. Looked up from germline, CDR1 is KGHSH and CDR2 is LQKENI. CDR3 nucleotide sequence: TGTGCCAGCTCACTAGGACAGCTCTACGAGCAGTACTTC. This gives the protein CASSLGQLYEQYF.

The chain joins TRBV5-1 to TRBJ2-4; possible D gene TRBD2, 5 bases. V lost 0 bases and J 9 bases, leaving 10 bases between the germline ends. Germline loops: CDR1 SGHRS, CDR2 YFSETQ. The CDR3 consists of 13 residues. The CDR3 coding sequence is TGCGCCAGCAGCTTGGACGGCGGGTCCATTCAGTACTTC. This encodes CASSLDGGSIQYF.

V usage is TRBV5-1 and J usage is TRBJ2-2; D uncertain. V gave up 0 bases and J gave up 7 bases, with 13 bases separating them. Germline CDR1 reads SGHRS; CDR2 reads YFSETQ. The CDR3 covers 15 residues. CDR3 loop: CASSLVNSYSGELFF. As DNA, the CDR3 is TGCGCCAGCAGCTTGGTTAATAGCTACAGCGGGGAGCTGTTTTTT.

This clone occurred once. V and J are TRBV6-6 and TRBJ2-7; 7 bases align to TRBD1. This CDR3 contains 16 residues. Germline V gene lookup returns CDR1 MNHNY and CDR2 SVGAGI (reference sequence). J gave up 5 bases and V 6 bases, and 16 bases lay outside the gene matches. The CDR3 is CASRVGQEDLMNEQYF. DNA for the CDR3: TGTGCCAGCAGGGTAGGACAGGAGGACCTAATGAACGAGCAGTACTTC.

This chain uses TRBV5-1 with TRBJ2-1; D is perhaps TRBD2 (6 bases). Germline lookup yields CDR1 SGHRS and CDR2 YFSETQ. Trimming removed 0 bases from V and 6 bases from J, with 13 bases in between. The CDR3 has 15 amino acids. CDR3 DNA sequence: TGCGCCAGCAGCTTGGTTCCGGGACTCCTCAATGAGCAGTTCTTC. Its translation is CASSLVPGLLNEQFF.

The chain carries TRBV6-1 and TRBJ1-5; the D gene is possibly TRBD1 (5 bases). V lost 6 bases and J lost 2, with 14 bases in between. CDR1 and CDR2 (germline): MNHNS, SASEGT. The CDR3 consists of 15 residues. The CDR3 region is CASSEDDRRNQPQHF. The CDR3 coding sequence is TGTGCCAGCAGCGAGGACGACAGACGCAATCAGCCCCAGCATTTT.

This clone appeared a few times. The chain employs TRBV19 and TRBJ1-3; 7 bases fit TRBD1. J lost 0 bases, V lost 6 bases, and 8 bases had no gene match. Germline V CDR1 and CDR2: LNHDA, SQIVND (reference sequence). CDR3 size: 16 residues. The CDR3 DNA reads as TGTGCCAGTAGCCTACAGGGGCCCAGCTCTGGAAACACCATATATTTT. Amino acid sequence: CASSLQGPSSGNTIYF.

As to this clone: Within the sample, other DNA sequences also encode this same CDR3. The DNA of the CDR3 is TGTGCCAGCAGCCTGGGACAGGGGCTCTCCTATGGCTACACCTTC. This translates into CASSLGQGLSYGYTF. The rearrangement links TRBV7-2 to TRBJ1-2; 10 bases line up with TRBD1. The trim removed 5 bases at V and 4 bases at J, leaving 7 bases unmatched. This CDR3 is 15 amino acids long. Germline loops: CDR1 SGHTA, CDR2 FQGNSA.

The CDR3: CASKSSGDTQYF. In DNA, the CDR3 is TGTGCCAGTAAATCGAGCGGGGATACGCAGTATTTT. The chain couples TRBV19 to TRBJ2-3, with D possibly matching TRBD2 (6 bases). V was trimmed by 7 bases and J by 6 bases, leaving 11 bases between them. The CDR3 contains 12 residues. The germline gives CDR1 LNHDA, CDR2 SQIVND (reference sequence).

This clone is a singleton in its sample. V and J are TRBV5-4 and TRBJ2-7; 7 bases fit TRBD2. The CDR3 contains 14 residues. Germline V gives CDR1 SGHNT, CDR2 YYREEE (reference sequence). The trim removed 3 bases at V and 5 bases at J, leaving 8 bases unmatched. For the CDR3, the DNA is TGTGCCAGCAGCTCTCCTGGACTAGATCACGAGCAGTACTTC. Its translation: CASSSPGLDHEQYF.

The V call is TRBV30, the J call TRBJ1-5; a possible D gene is TRBD1 (5 bases). The CDR3 extends over 13 amino acids. V was clipped by 0 bases and J by 9 bases, with 12 bases between them. CDR1 is GTSNPN, CDR2 SVGIG, per germline (reference sequence). CDR3 region: CAWSVTAGWPQHF. CDR3 in DNA: TGTGCCTGGAGTGTAACGGCAGGGTGGCCCCAGCATTTT. Together with reference TRBV30 and TRBJ1-5, the CDR3 gives the full variable domain: SQTIHQWPATLVQPVGSPLSLECTVEGTSNPNLYWYRQAAGRGLQLLFYSVGIGQISSEVPQNLSASRPQDRQFILSSKKLLLSDSGFYLCAWSVTAGWPQHFGDGTRLSIL.

The rearrangement joins TRBV18 to TRBJ2-5, with D perhaps matching TRBD1 (5 bases). This CDR3 comprises 15 residues. Germline CDR1 reads KGHSH; CDR2 reads LQKENI. V dropped 0 bases and J dropped 3 bases, with 11 bases sitting between them. The CDR3 DNA reads as TGTGCCAGCTCACCACCCAACAGGCGCGAAGAGACCCAGTACTTC. Its protein product is CASSPPNRREETQYF. Supplemented by reference TRBV18 and TRBJ2-5, the full variable domain reads NAGVMQNPRHLVRRRGQEARLRCSPMKGHSHVYWYRQLPEEGLKFMVYLQKENIIDESGMPKERFSAEFPKEGPSILRIQQVVRGDSAAYFCASSPPNRREETQYFGPGTRLLVL.

V is TRBV5-1 and J is TRBJ1-4, with 7 bases identical to TRBD1. This CDR3 has 15 residues. The V gene's germline CDR1 is SGHRS and CDR2 YFSETQ. Unmatched junction bases numbered 8, after V lost 3 bases and J lost 6 bases. Written as DNA, the CDR3 is TGCGCCAGCAGCTGGACCGGGACAGTGGATGAAAAACTGTTTTTT. Residues: CASSWTGTVDEKLFF.

CDR3 nucleotides: TGCGCCAGCAGGAAAGACAGCGTGATCGTGTCACCCCTCCACTTT. Its translation: CASRKDSVIVSPLHF. The rearrangement links TRBV5-1 to TRBJ1-6; tentative D call: TRBD1 (5 bases). Germline values: CDR1 SGHRS, CDR2 YFSETQ. This CDR3 spans 15 amino acids. Deletions cut 5 bases from V and 10 bases from J, with 19 bases between.

This clone is a singleton in its sample. The chain links TRBV4-1 to TRBJ1-1; D gene ambiguous. Per the germline V gene, CDR1 is MGHRA and CDR2 is YSYEKL. V lost 0 bases to trimming and J lost 10 bases, with 15 bases between them. This CDR3 has 14 amino acids. The CDR3 nucleotides read TGCGCCAGCAGCCAAGATGAAGGACTTGTTAGAGCTTTCTTT. Protein product: CASSQDEGLVRAFF.

In nucleotides, the CDR3 is TGTGCCAGCAGCTTTCCCCAGGGAAACCTCGCTGGAAACACCATATATTTT. It codes for CASSFPQGNLAGNTIYF. The chain recombines TRBV7-9 with TRBJ1-3; perhaps TRBD1 as D (5 bases). The germline gives CDR1 SEHNR, CDR2 FQNEAQ (reference sequence). V lost 3 bases to trimming and J lost 2 bases, with 17 bases between them. This CDR3 has 17 residues.

V is TRBV6-5 and J is TRBJ2-7; D tentatively reads TRBD1 or TRBD2 (5 bases each). Trimming pared 10 bases from V and 5 bases from J, leaving 15 bases between. This CDR3 has 12 amino acids. CDR1 and CDR2 (germline): MNHEY, SVGAGI. The CDR3 reads CANRGRADEQYF. The CDR3 nucleotides read TGTGCCAACCGGGGCAGGGCGGACGAGCAGTACTTC.

CDR3 nucleotide sequence: TGTGCCAGCAGCCCACTACAAGCGGGGCATAATGAGCAGTTCTTC. Its protein product is CASSPLQAGHNEQFF. J is TRBJ2-1 and V is TRBV7-2; 7 bases agree with TRBD2. The CDR3 has 15 residues. V lost 5 bases to trimming and J lost 7 bases; unmatched junction nucleotides: 11. Germline V CDR1 and CDR2: SGHTA, FQGNSA. Looking up the rest from reference TRBV7-2 and TRBJ2-1 gives the full variable domain: GAGVSQSPSNKVTEKGKDVELRCDPISGHTALYWYRQSLGQGLEFLIYFQGNSAPDKSGLPSDRFSAERTGGSVSTLTIQRTQQEDSAVYLCASSPLQAGHNEQFFGPGTRLTVL.

The chain couples TRBV4-2 to TRBJ2-7; D may correspond to TRBD1 or TRBD2 (6 bases each). Trimming removed 0 bases at V and 2 bases at J, with 14 bases between. Germline CDR1 reads LGHNA; CDR2 reads YNFKEQ. The CDR3 runs 16 residues. The CDR3: CASSQDLYGGPYEQYF. The CDR3 DNA follows: TGTGCCAGCAGCCAAGATCTTTATGGGGGGCCCTACGAGCAGTACTTC.